A single sample is the source of the 6 T cell receptor beta chains below, sequenced in a study of blood T cell repertoires in COVID-19. TCRdb's copy holds only in-frame clones and misses some; the assay was immunoSEQ multiplex PCR. This table has tens of thousands of clones, 65% to 85% appearing once. Material for sequencing was peripheral blood. The receptors were sampled from a human donor in a cohort sampled during active COVID-19.

The gene calls are TRBV18 and TRBJ1-6; D is uncertain. CDR1 KGHSH and CDR2 LQKENI come from the germline V gene. Deletions cut 4 bases from V and 8 bases from J, with 9 bases between. The CDR3 is 13 amino acids. The CDR3 region is CASSRNGDSPLHF. Written as DNA, the CDR3 is TGTGCCAGCTCACGTAACGGTGATTCACCCCTCCACTTT.

The count of this clone is one. This chain connects TRBV25-1 to TRBJ1-5; 8 bases fit TRBD1. This CDR3 contains 14 residues. The junction had 4 bases not matched to a gene; V was cut back by 6 bases and J by 3 bases. CDR1 and CDR2 (germline): MGHDK, SYGVNS. This CDR3 is CASRQTGVNQPQHF. Written as DNA, the CDR3 is TGTGCCAGCAGGCAGACAGGGGTCAATCAGCCCCAGCATTTT.

This clone has just a few counts. This chain links TRBV5-1 with TRBJ1-1, with 11 bases that match TRBD1. CDR1 and CDR2 (germline): SGHRS, YFSETQ. The CDR3 totals 14 residues. Trimming at V came to 2 bases and at J to 8 bases, leaving 5 bases not matched to a gene. The CDR3, as DNA: TGCGCCAGCAGCTTCCGGACAGGGGGCGGGGAAGCTTTCTTT. Protein sequence: CASSFRTGGGEAFF. Full variable domain (rest looked up from reference TRBV5-1 and TRBJ1-1): KAGVTQTPRYLIKTRGQQVTLSCSPISGHRSVSWYQQTPGQGLQFLFEYFSETQRNKGNFPGRFSGRQFSNSRSEMNVSTLELGDSALYLCASSFRTGGGEAFFGQGTRLTVV.

The V and J genes are TRBV25-1 and TRBJ1-6, with TRBD1 matching 8 bases. The CDR3 spans 14 residues. CDR1 and CDR2 (germline): MGHDK, SYGVNS. J was trimmed by 9 bases and V by 6 bases; bases with no gene match: 7. The CDR3 DNA reads TGTGCCAGCAGACAGACAGGGGAATTTTCACCCCTCCACTTT. It codes for CASRQTGEFSPLHF.

The chain joins TRBV28 to TRBJ2-3; 8 positions agree with TRBD2. The ends lost 8 bases at V and 3 bases at J; junction bases unmatched: 7. There are 14 residues in the CDR3. Germline V lookup: CDR1 MDHEN, CDR2 SYDVKM. The DNA of the CDR3 is TGTGCCAGCCAGGTCGGGACTAGAACAGATACGCAGTATTTT. This translates into CASQVGTRTDTQYF.

The rearrangement links TRBV6-5 to TRBJ2-7; D is perhaps TRBD1 or TRBD2 (6 bases each). The V end lost 6 bases, the J end lost 2 bases, and 11 bases lay between the germline ends. Germline CDR1 is MNHEY and CDR2 is SVGAGI. The length of the CDR3 is 13 residues. The CDR3 reads CASSYREAYEQYF. The CDR3 nucleotides read TGTGCCAGCAGCTACAGGGAGGCCTACGAGCAGTACTTC.